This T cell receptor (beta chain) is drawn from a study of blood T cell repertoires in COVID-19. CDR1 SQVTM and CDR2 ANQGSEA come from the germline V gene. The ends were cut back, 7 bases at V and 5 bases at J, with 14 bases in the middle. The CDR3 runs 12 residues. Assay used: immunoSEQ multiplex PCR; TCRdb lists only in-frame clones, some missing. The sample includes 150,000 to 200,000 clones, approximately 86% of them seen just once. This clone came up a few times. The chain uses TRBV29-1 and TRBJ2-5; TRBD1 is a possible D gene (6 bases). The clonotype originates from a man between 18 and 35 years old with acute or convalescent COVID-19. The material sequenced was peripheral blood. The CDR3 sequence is CSANRDGETQYF. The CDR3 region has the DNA TGCAGCGCCAACAGGGACGGGGAGACCCAGTACTTC.